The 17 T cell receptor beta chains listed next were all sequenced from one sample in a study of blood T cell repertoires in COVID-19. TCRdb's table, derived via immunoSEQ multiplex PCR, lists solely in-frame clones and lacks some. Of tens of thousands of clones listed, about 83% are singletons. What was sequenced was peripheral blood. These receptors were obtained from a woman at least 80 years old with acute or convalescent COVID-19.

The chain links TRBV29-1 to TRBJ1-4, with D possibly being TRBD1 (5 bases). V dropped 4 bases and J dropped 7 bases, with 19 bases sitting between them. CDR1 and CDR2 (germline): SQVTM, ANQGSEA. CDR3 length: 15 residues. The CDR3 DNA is TGCAGCGTTGCCCCGGACGGTGGGGCTTTTGAAAAACTGTTTTTT. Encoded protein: CSVAPDGGAFEKLFF.

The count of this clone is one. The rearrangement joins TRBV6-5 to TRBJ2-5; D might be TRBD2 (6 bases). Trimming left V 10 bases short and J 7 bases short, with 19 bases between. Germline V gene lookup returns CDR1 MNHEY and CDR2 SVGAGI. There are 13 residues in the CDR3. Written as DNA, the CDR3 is TGTGCCACGCACACCGGGACGGAGGGGACCCAGTACTTC. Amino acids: CATHTGTEGTQYF.

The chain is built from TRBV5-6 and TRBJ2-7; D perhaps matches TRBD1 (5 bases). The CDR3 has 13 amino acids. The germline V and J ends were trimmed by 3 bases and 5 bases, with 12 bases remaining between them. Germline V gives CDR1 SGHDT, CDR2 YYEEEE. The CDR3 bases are TGTGCCAGCAGCTCTCAGGGTTCCCACGAGCAGTACTTC. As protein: CASSSQGSHEQYF.

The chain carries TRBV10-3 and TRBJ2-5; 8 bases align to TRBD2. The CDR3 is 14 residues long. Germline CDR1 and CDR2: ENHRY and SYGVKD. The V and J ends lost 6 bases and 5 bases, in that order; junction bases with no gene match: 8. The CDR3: CAIRNTRGGETQYF. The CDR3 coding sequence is TGTGCCATCAGGAATACCCGGGGGGGGGAGACCCAGTACTTC.

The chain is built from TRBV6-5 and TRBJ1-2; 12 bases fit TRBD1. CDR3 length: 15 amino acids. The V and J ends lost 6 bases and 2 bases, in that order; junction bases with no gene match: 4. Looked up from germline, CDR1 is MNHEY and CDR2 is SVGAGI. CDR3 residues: CASRGQGAGNYGYTF. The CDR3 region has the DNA TGTGCCAGCAGGGGACAGGGGGCAGGAAACTATGGCTACACCTTC.

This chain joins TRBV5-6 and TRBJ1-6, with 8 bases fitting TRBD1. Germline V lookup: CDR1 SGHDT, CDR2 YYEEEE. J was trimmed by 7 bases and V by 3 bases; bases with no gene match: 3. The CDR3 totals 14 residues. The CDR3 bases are TGTGCCAGCAGCTCACAGGGGGTCAATTCACCCCTCCACTTT. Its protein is CASSSQGVNSPLHF.

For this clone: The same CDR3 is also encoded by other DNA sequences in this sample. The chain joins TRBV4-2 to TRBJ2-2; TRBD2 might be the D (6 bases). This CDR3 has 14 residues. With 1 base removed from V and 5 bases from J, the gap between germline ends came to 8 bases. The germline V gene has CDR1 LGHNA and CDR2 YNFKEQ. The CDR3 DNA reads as TGTGCCAGCAGCCAAGGTGGGGGGACCGGGGAGCTGTTTTTT. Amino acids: CASSQGGGTGELFF.

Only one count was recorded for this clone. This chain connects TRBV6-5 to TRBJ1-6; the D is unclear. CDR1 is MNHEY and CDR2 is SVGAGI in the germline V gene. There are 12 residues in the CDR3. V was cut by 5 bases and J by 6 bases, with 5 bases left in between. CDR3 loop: CASSHFNSPLHF. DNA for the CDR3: TGTGCCAGCAGTCATTTTAATTCACCCCTCCACTTT.

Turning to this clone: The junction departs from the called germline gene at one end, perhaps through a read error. The CDR3 loop is CSASLAGGQGTQYF. The DNA of the CDR3 is TGCAGTGCTAGTCTAGCGGGGGGGCAAGGGACCCAGTACTTC. The gene calls are TRBV20-1 and TRBJ2-5; TRBD2 matches 12 bases. Germline CDR1 and CDR2: DFQATT and SNEGSKA (reference sequence). The CDR3 covers 14 residues.

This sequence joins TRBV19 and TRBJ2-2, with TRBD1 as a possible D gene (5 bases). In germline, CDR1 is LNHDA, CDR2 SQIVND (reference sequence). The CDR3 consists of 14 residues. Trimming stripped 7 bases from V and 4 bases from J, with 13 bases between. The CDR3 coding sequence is TGTGCCAGTATCCTCAGGGAAGGCACCGGGGAGCTGTTTTTT. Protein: CASILREGTGELFF.

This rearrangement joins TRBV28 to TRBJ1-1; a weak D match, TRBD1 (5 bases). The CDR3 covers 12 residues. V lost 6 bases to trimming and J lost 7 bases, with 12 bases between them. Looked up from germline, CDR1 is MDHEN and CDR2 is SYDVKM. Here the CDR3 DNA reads TGTGCCAGCAGAAAGGGGTTGTTTGAAGCTTTCTTT. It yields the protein CASRKGLFEAFF.

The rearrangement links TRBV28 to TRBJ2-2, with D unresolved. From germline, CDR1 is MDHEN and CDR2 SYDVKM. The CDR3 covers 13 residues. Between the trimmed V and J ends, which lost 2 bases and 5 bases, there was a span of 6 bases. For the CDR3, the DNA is TGTGCCAGCAGTTTACCCGGGACCGGGGAGCTGTTTTTT. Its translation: CASSLPGTGELFF.

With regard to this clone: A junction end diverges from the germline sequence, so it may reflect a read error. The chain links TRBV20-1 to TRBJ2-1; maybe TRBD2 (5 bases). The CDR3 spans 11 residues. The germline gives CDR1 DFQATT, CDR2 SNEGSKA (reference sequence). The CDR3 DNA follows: TGCAGTGCTAGAGATCTAACAGCCGGGGTCTTC. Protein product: CSARDLTAGVF.

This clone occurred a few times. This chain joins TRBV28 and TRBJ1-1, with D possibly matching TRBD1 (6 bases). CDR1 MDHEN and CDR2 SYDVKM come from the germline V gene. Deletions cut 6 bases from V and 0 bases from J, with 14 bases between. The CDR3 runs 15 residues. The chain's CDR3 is CASREVGQLNTEAFF. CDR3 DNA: TGTGCCAGCAGAGAGGTCGGACAGTTGAACACTGAAGCTTTCTTT.

CDR3 DNA sequence: TGTGCCTGGAGTGCCTCAAACAGGGGGAGGAGAAACACCATATATTTT. Residues: CAWSASNRGRRNTIYF. The gene calls are TRBV30 and TRBJ1-3, with 8 positions matching TRBD1. V gave up 1 base and J gave up 5 bases; unmatched junction bases: 10. Germline CDR1 and CDR2: GTSNPN and SVGIG (reference sequence). The CDR3 has 16 residues.

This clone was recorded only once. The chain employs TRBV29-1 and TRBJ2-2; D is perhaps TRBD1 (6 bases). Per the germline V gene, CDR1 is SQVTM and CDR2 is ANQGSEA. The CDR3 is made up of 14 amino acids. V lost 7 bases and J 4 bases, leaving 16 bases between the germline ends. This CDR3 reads CSASRGEVTGELFF. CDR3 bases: TGCAGCGCCTCCAGGGGCGAAGTCACCGGGGAGCTGTTTTTT.

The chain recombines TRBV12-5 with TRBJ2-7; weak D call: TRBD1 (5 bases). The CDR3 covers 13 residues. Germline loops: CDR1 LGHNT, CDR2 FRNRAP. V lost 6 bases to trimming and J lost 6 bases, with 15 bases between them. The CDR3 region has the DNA TGTGCTAGTGGCAAGGACACCTCCCGCGAGCAGTACTTC. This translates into CASGKDTSREQYF. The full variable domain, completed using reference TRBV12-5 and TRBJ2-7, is DARVTQTPRHKVTEMGQEVTMRCQPILGHNTVFWYRQTMMQGLELLAYFRNRAPLDDSGMPKDRFSAEMPDATLATLKIQPSEPRDSAVYFCASGKDTSREQYFGPGTRLTVT.